This T cell receptor (beta chain) was profiled in a study of blood T cell repertoires in COVID-19. V was pared by 6 bases and J by 7 bases, with 9 bases of the junction left unmatched. Germline assignment: CDR1 ENHRY and CDR2 SYGVKD. This CDR3 is built from 13 residues. Only in-frame clones appear in the TCRdb table, and some are missing; sequencing was by immunoSEQ multiplex PCR. Seen here are around 130,000 clones, roughly four fifths observed once, and the top ten hold 12%. This TCR derives from a human donor in a cohort sampled during active COVID-19. The V and J genes are TRBV10-3 and TRBJ2-7; 7 bases map to TRBD2. The sequenced sample consisted of peripheral blood. The CDR3 DNA follows: TGTGCCATCAGCGACGGACTGGGAGGGGAGCAGTACTTC. It codes for CAISDGLGGEQYF.